This T cell receptor beta chain was captured in a study of CD8+CD57+ T cells in acquired aplastic anemia. CD8+CD57+ cell expansion had been shown by flow cytometry in patients chosen for sequencing. There were no patients without severe acquired aplastic anemia. Findings and limits, study-wide: Roughly 28 was the count of CD8+ CDR3 sequences that patients shared with controls.

Both TCR beta VDJ combination and CDR3 sequence profiling were carried out. Genomic DNA was the template for this profiling. TCRdb redid the calling of the reads with MiXCR, one entry per CDR3 protein. The profile shows hundreds of thousands of distinct CDR3 sequences, around 30% of them singletons. The CDR3 covers 18 residues. From germline, CDR1 is SGHAT and CDR2 FQDESV (reference sequence). V shed 3 bases, J shed 0 bases, and the junction held 12 bases outside the gene matches. A few counts support this clonotype. What it binds is unknown. The chain joins TRBV11-1 to TRBJ1-1, with TRBD1 matching 8 bases. The source of this sequence is a human donor with aplastic anemia. Sequencing was done on a sample of sorted CD4+, CD8+, or CD8+CD57+ T cells (not recorded which) from PBMCs. CDR3 protein: CASSFPGQESSMNTEAFF. CDR3 coding DNA: TGTGCCAGCAGCTTCCCGGGACAGGAAAGCAGCATGAACACTGAAGCTTTCTTT.